These 24 T cell receptor beta chains were sequenced from one sample in a study of CD4 T cells in relation to SARS-CoV-2 and coronaviruses. CD4+ T cells from unexposed donors were obtained before the COVID-19 pandemic (2011-2018). Only in-frame clones appear in the TCRdb table, and some are missing; sequencing was by immunoSEQ multiplex PCR. The data contain more than 50,000 clones, 86% of them singletons. Sequenced: memory CD4+ T cells from PBMCs. These receptor sequences come from a human donor in good health.

The rearrangement links TRBV5-1 to TRBJ1-1; maybe TRBD1 (5 bases). Trimming took off 5 bases at V and 4 bases at J, with 15 bases between the two ends. The germline gives CDR1 SGHRS, CDR2 YFSETQ. CDR3 length: 14 residues. The CDR3 bases are TGCGCCAGCAGTGGGGGAGGGCTGGGCACTGAAGCTTTCTTT. Protein sequence: CASSGGGLGTEAFF.

V is TRBV29-1 and J is TRBJ2-5; TRBD2 is a possible D gene (6 bases). V lost 6 bases to trimming and J lost 4 bases, with 12 bases between them. CDR1 is SQVTM, CDR2 ANQGSEA, per germline. The CDR3 sequence is 12 residues long. The CDR3 coding sequence is TGCAGCGTCGCCTGGGGGGTAGAGACCCAGTACTTC. Translated: CSVAWGVETQYF.

V gene TRBV7-2 combines with J gene TRBJ2-5; 8 positions agree with TRBD1. Germline assignment: CDR1 SGHTA and CDR2 FQGNSA. The CDR3 loop spans 14 amino acids. V was clipped by 7 bases and J by 5 bases; unmatched bases: 9. This CDR3 reads CASTSGQVPETQYF. The CDR3 DNA reads TGTGCCAGCACTTCGGGACAGGTCCCCGAGACCCAGTACTTC. The whole variable domain, filled in from reference TRBV7-2 and TRBJ2-5, reads GAGVSQSPSNKVTEKGKDVELRCDPISGHTALYWYRQSLGQGLEFLIYFQGNSAPDKSGLPSDRFSAERTGGSVSTLTIQRTQQEDSAVYLCASTSGQVPETQYFGPGTRLLVL.

This chain connects TRBV5-4 to TRBJ2-1, with D uncertain. There are 11 residues in the CDR3. V lost 1 base to trimming and J lost 6 bases, with 2 bases between them. Looked up from germline, CDR1 is SGHNT and CDR2 is YYREEE (reference sequence). The CDR3 protein is CASSLTNEQFF. The CDR3 DNA reads TGTGCCAGCAGCTTGACCAATGAGCAGTTCTTC.

The rearrangement uses TRBV18 and TRBJ2-5, with 7 bases aligning to TRBD1. There are 14 residues in the CDR3. In germline, CDR1 is KGHSH, CDR2 LQKENI. J gave up 2 bases and V 4 bases, and 4 bases lay outside the gene matches. The CDR3 DNA follows: TGTGCCAGCTCACGGGGACAGTTACAAGAGACCCAGTACTTC. Translated, it gives CASSRGQLQETQYF.

The genes are TRBV5-1 and TRBJ2-2; D is ambiguous. This CDR3 has 15 amino acids. Trimming cost V 5 bases and J 3 bases, with 14 bases left between them. Germline lookup yields CDR1 SGHRS and CDR2 YFSETQ. CDR3 amino acids: CASSLSPLDTGELFF. The CDR3 DNA reads as TGCGCCAGCAGTTTGTCACCTCTAGACACCGGGGAGCTGTTTTTT.

The gene calls are TRBV24-1 and TRBJ2-2; D may be TRBD2 (6 bases). The CDR3 runs to 14 residues. Trimming stripped 7 bases from V and 2 bases from J, with 10 bases between. The germline V gene encodes CDR1 KGHDR and CDR2 SFDVKD. For the CDR3, the DNA is TGTGCCACCAGAGGGACTGCCAACACCGGGGAGCTGTTTTTT. Protein sequence: CATRGTANTGELFF.

The J gene is TRBJ2-3, the V gene TRBV9; 8 nucleotides agree with TRBD2. Germline assignment: CDR1 SGDLS and CDR2 YYNGEE. Trimming took 3 bases from V and 1 from J; bases not matched to a gene: 7. The CDR3 has 16 residues. The CDR3 reads CASSGTTAGGTDTQYF. The CDR3 coding sequence is TGTGCCAGCAGCGGGACAACAGCGGGAGGCACAGATACGCAGTATTTT.

This rearrangement joins TRBV11-2 to TRBJ2-7, with a possible D match to TRBD2 (6 bases). V lost 5 bases, J lost 2 bases, and 13 bases lay in between. CDR1 and CDR2 (germline): SGHAT, FQNNGV. The CDR3 is made up of 14 amino acids. For the CDR3, the DNA is TGTGCCAGCAGCAATTATCCGGGAGCCTACGAGCAGTACTTC. It specifies CASSNYPGAYEQYF.

This chain joins TRBV3-1 (or the pseudogene TRBV3-2) and TRBJ2-2, with unresolved D. Trimming removed 7 bases at V and 5 bases at J, with 8 bases between. The CDR3 consists of 12 residues. Germline V gives CDR1 LGHDT, CDR2 YNNKEL (reference sequence). The CDR3 nucleotides read TGTGCCAGCACATTAGCAACCGGGGAGCTGTTTTTT. Translated: CASTLATGELFF.

This chain links TRBV19 with TRBJ1-5; no definite D call. From germline, CDR1 is LNHDA and CDR2 SQIVND (reference sequence). The V gene lost 8 bases and the J gene lost 6 bases, with 17 bases spanning the gap. The CDR3 sequence is 14 residues long. The CDR3 reads CASYGYWTGQPQHF. The CDR3, as DNA: TGTGCCAGTTATGGTTATTGGACGGGTCAGCCCCAGCATTTT.

This chain uses TRBV28 with TRBJ1-2; no clear D. V dropped 4 bases and J dropped 2 bases, with 8 bases sitting between them. The germline V gene encodes CDR1 MDHEN and CDR2 SYDVKM. The CDR3 totals 13 residues. The CDR3 DNA is TGTGCCAGCAGTTCTCCCCCGAACTATGGCTACACCTTC. Translation: CASSSPPNYGYTF.

This clone occurred a few times. The DNA for the CDR3 is TGTGCCAGCAGCTCGCAGGGGTCAACTAATGAAAAACTGTTTTTT. Translating it yields CASSSQGSTNEKLFF. The V call is TRBV5-6, the J call TRBJ1-4, with D perhaps matching TRBD1 (6 bases). CDR3 length: 15 residues. The V gene lost 3 bases and the J gene lost 0 bases, with 9 bases spanning the gap. Germline V CDR1 and CDR2: SGHDT, YYEEEE. Looking up the rest from reference TRBV5-6 and TRBJ1-4 gives the full variable domain: DAGVTQSPTHLIKTRGQQVTLRCSPKSGHDTVSWYQQALGQGPQFIFQYYEEEERQRGNFPDRFSGHQFPNYSSELNVNALLLGDSALYLCASSSQGSTNEKLFFGSGTQLSVL.

This clone appeared once. V and J are TRBV7-8 and TRBJ1-4; D is unclear. Looked up from germline, CDR1 is SGHVS and CDR2 is FQNEAQ. CDR3 length: 12 residues. V dropped 4 bases and J dropped 10 bases, with 10 bases sitting between them. The CDR3 sequence is CASSSDFAKLFF. For the CDR3, the DNA is TGTGCCAGCAGCTCAGATTTTGCAAAACTGTTTTTT.

The chain recombines TRBV6-5 with TRBJ2-3; possibly TRBD1 for D (6 bases). Germline CDR1 and CDR2: MNHEY and SVGAGI. This CDR3 comprises 15 residues. The ends were cut back, 0 bases at V and 3 bases at J, with 10 bases in the middle. Here the CDR3 reads CASSYSMRGTDTQYF. The DNA of the CDR3 is TGTGCCAGCAGTTACTCGATGAGGGGGACAGATACGCAGTATTTT.

This chain uses TRBV6-1 with TRBJ2-2, with TRBD2 matching 14 bases. The CDR3 covers 14 residues. Trimming cost V 1 base and J 14 bases; bases outside gene matches: 3. CDR1 is MNHNS and CDR2 is SASEGT in the germline V gene. The CDR3 DNA is TGTGCCAGCAGTGAAGGGACTAGCGGGAGGTTTCTGTTTTTT. Its protein product is CASSEGTSGRFLFF.

The chain couples TRBV30 to TRBJ1-2; no clear D gene. This CDR3 has 11 amino acids. Looked up from germline, CDR1 is GTSNPN and CDR2 is SVGIG (reference sequence). With 1 base removed from V and 8 bases from J, the gap between germline ends came to 8 bases. CDR3 loop: CAWSAGSGYTF. The CDR3, as DNA: TGTGCCTGGAGTGCGGGTAGCGGCTACACCTTC. The whole variable domain, remainder taken from reference TRBV30 and TRBJ1-2, is SQTIHQWPATLVQPVGSPLSLECTVEGTSNPNLYWYRQAAGRGLQLLFYSVGIGQISSEVPQNLSASRPQDRQFILSSKKLLLSDSGFYLCAWSAGSGYTFGSGTRLTVV.

The chain combines TRBV24-1 with TRBJ2-6; 7 bases match TRBD1. The CDR3 has 17 amino acids. Germline lookup yields CDR1 KGHDR and CDR2 SFDVKD. The junction had 5 bases not matched to a gene; V was cut back by 2 bases and J by 2 bases. The CDR3 region is CATSDSAGGTGANVLTF. The CDR3 DNA follows: TGTGCCACCAGTGATTCTGCAGGGGGTACTGGGGCCAACGTCCTGACTTTC.

This clone was recorded a few times. The V gene is TRBV5-1, the J gene TRBJ2-3; unclear D gene. V was cut by 1 base and J by 0 bases, with 6 bases left in between. The length of the CDR3 is 14 residues. CDR1 is SGHRS, CDR2 YFSETQ, per germline. The CDR3, as DNA: TGCGCCAGCAGCTTGTCCGGCAGCACAGATACGCAGTATTTT. Its translation is CASSLSGSTDTQYF.

The DNA of the CDR3 is TGTGCCACCAGTTCAAGCGGGAGGGCCTACAATGAGCAGTTCTTC. Protein product: CATSSSGRAYNEQFF. The gene calls are TRBV24-1 and TRBJ2-1; 10 bases align to TRBD2. The CDR3 extends over 15 amino acids. The V gene's germline CDR1 is KGHDR and CDR2 SFDVKD. With V trimmed by 6 bases and J by 2 bases, 3 bases remained unmatched.

The CDR3: CASSYSRQGKGDTQYF. The CDR3 DNA reads TGTGCCAGCAGCTACAGCCGACAGGGGAAGGGTGATACGCAGTATTTT. The chain joins TRBV7-4 to TRBJ2-3, with 8 bases lining up with TRBD1. With 4 bases clipped from V and 6 bases from J, the junction kept 12 bases outside the gene matches. The CDR3 length is 16 residues. Per the germline V gene, CDR1 is SGHVT and CDR2 is SQSDAQ.

The chain is built from TRBV29-1 and TRBJ1-3, with D possibly being TRBD1 (5 bases). Germline V CDR1 and CDR2: SQVTM, ANQGSEA. The V end was cut by 3 bases, the J end by 1 base, with 7 bases between. This CDR3 contains 13 residues. The CDR3 protein is CSVEEGSGNTIYF. Here the CDR3 DNA reads TGCAGCGTTGAGGAGGGGTCTGGAAACACCATATATTTT.

The chain joins TRBV9 to TRBJ2-1; D is perhaps TRBD2 (5 bases). Germline V lookup: CDR1 SGDLS, CDR2 YYNGEE. This CDR3 is 15 amino acids long. V gave up 3 bases and J gave up 2 bases, with 12 bases separating them. This chain's CDR3 is CASSERFTPYNEQFF. The CDR3 nucleotides read TGTGCCAGCAGCGAGCGGTTCACGCCCTACAATGAGCAGTTCTTC.

The chain has TRBV30 and TRBJ1-4; TRBD1 aligns across 7 bases. V shed 0 bases and J 3 bases; nucleotides not matched to a gene: 4. This CDR3 comprises 15 residues. Germline V gene lookup returns CDR1 GTSNPN and CDR2 SVGIG (reference sequence). The CDR3 is CAWSVSTGPNEKLFF. As DNA, the CDR3 is TGTGCCTGGAGTGTCTCGACAGGGCCTAATGAAAAACTGTTTTTT.